The 29 T cell receptor beta chains below all came from one sample that was sequenced in a study of T cells in Graves' hyperthyroidism and ophthalmopathy. The source material, RNA transcripts, was used to amplify TCR beta CDR3 regions. RT-PCR in the first round (using the HTBI primer set) targeted the TCR CDR3. TCRdb itself ran the multiplex PCR reads through MiXCR, one entry per CDR3 protein. The profile shows 550,000 to 700,000 distinct CDR3 sequences, about 15% of them singletons. The sequenced material came from blood. The receptors were sampled from a woman in her thirties or forties with Graves' ophthalmopathy.

This clonotype appeared many times. This chain joins TRBV30 and TRBJ1-1, with 7 bases identical to TRBD1. Per germline, CDR1 GTSNPN and CDR2 SVGIG (reference sequence). Germline trimming cut 3 bases from V and 2 bases from J; bases unmatched to any gene: 3. The CDR3 extends over 13 amino acids. The CDR3 here is CAWRGQPNTEAFF. In DNA form, the CDR3 reads TGTGCCTGGAGGGGACAGCCAAACACTGAAGCTTTCTTT.

This clonotype has a count of ten or more. The chain recombines TRBV28 with TRBJ2-7; D is undetermined. The V gene's germline CDR1 is MDHEN and CDR2 SYDVKM. The CDR3 is 11 amino acids. V lost 6 bases, J lost 4 bases, and 7 bases lay in between. The CDR3 loop is CASSSIYEQYF. As DNA, the CDR3 is TGTGCCAGCAGCTCAATTTACGAGCAGTACTTC. Complete variable domain (other parts from reference TRBV28 and TRBJ2-7): DVKVTQSSRYLVKRTGEKVFLECVQDMDHENMFWYRQDPGLGLRLIYFSYDVKMKEKGDIPEGYSVSREKKERFSLILESASTNQTSMYLCASSSIYEQYFGPGTRLTVT.

The table lists this clonotype with many counts. This sequence joins TRBV11-1 and TRBJ2-7; D remains unclear. The CDR3 spans 13 residues. CDR1 is SGHAT and CDR2 is FQDESV in the germline V gene (reference sequence). Trimming left V 5 bases short and J 3 bases short, with 11 bases between. CDR3 DNA sequence: TGTGCCAGCAGCCCTCCTTGGGACTACGAGCAGTACTTC. It codes for CASSPPWDYEQYF.

This clonotype was detected many times. V is TRBV6-1 and J is TRBJ1-2, with 10 nucleotides matching TRBD1. Germline V gene sequence: CDR1 MNHNS, CDR2 SASEGT. CDR3 size: 14 residues. After removal of 4 bases from V and 6 bases from J, the junction contained 5 bases not matched to a gene. In DNA form, the CDR3 reads TGTGCCAGCAGTGCCTCCGGGACAGGGGATGGCTACACCTTC. Translation: CASSASGTGDGYTF.

This clonotype was picked up many times. The chain carries TRBV7-2 and TRBJ2-7; D is possibly TRBD1 (6 bases). The CDR3 loop spans 15 amino acids. Germline assignment: CDR1 SGHTA and CDR2 FQGNSA. Trimming stripped 1 base from V and 8 bases from J, with 18 bases between. The CDR3 sequence: CASSLVQGSGYKQYF. The CDR3 DNA reads as TGTGCCAGCAGCTTAGTTCAGGGGTCGGGATACAAGCAGTACTTC.

This clonotype was seen ten or more times. The CDR3 protein is CSARTDTSYEQYF. In DNA form, the CDR3 reads TGCAGTGCTAGGACGGACACCTCCTACGAGCAGTACTTC. The genes are TRBV20-1 and TRBJ2-7, with D maybe TRBD1 (5 bases). The CDR3 extends over 13 amino acids. Germline values: CDR1 DFQATT, CDR2 SNEGSKA (reference sequence). The V gene lost 3 bases and the J gene lost 0 bases, with 9 bases spanning the gap.

This clonotype has at least ten counts. The genes are TRBV6-1 and TRBJ1-3; 7 bases agree with TRBD1. Per germline, CDR1 MNHNS and CDR2 SASEGT. The CDR3 extends over 14 amino acids. The V and J ends lost 5 bases and 0 bases, in that order; junction bases with no gene match: 1. CDR3 sequence: CASSRTGSGNTIYF. The CDR3 DNA reads as TGTGCCAGCAGTAGGACAGGCTCTGGAAACACCATATATTTT.

In this sample, this clonotype turned up a few times. A much larger clonotype is one base distant, so this may be a read error. CDR3 nucleotides: TGTGCCAGCTCGCGGGTTTCAGGCGGCTACACCTTC. Translating gives CASSRVSGGYTF. The V gene is TRBV2, the J gene TRBJ1-2; D is ambiguous. The V gene lost 8 bases and the J gene lost 8 bases, with 15 bases spanning the gap. The germline gives CDR1 SNHLY, CDR2 FYNNEI. CDR3 length: 12 residues.

This clonotype is a singleton in its sample. The CDR3 loop is CASRRTGAQVGAFF. CDR3 sequence (DNA): TGTGCCAGCAGACGGACAGGGGCCCAGGTTGGAGCTTTCTTT. The chain joins TRBV19 to TRBJ1-1; TRBD1 aligns across 9 bases. This CDR3 is built from 14 residues. Germline CDR1 LNHDA, CDR2 SQIVND (reference sequence). Germline trimming cut 9 bases from V and 10 bases from J; bases unmatched to any gene: 15. The whole variable domain, remainder taken from reference TRBV19 and TRBJ1-1, is DGGITQSPKYLFRKEGQNVTLSCEQNLNHDAMYWYRQDPGQGLRLIYYSQIVNDFQKGDIAEGYSVSREKKESFPLTVTSAQKNPTAFYLCASRRTGAQVGAFFGQGTRLTVV.

This clonotype was recorded at least ten times. The gene calls are TRBV30 and TRBJ2-7, with 9 bases aligning to TRBD1. The CDR3 extends over 15 amino acids. CDR1 is GTSNPN, CDR2 SVGIG, per germline (reference sequence). V was pared by 3 bases and J by 6 bases, with 12 bases of the junction left unmatched. The CDR3 sequence is CAWSVTGGASVEQYF. CDR3 in DNA: TGTGCCTGGAGCGTTACAGGGGGCGCTTCGGTCGAGCAGTACTTC.

In this sample, this clonotype turned up many times. J is TRBJ1-5 and V is TRBV7-2, with D uncertain. The germline V gene has CDR1 SGHTA and CDR2 FQGNSA. This CDR3 is 15 amino acids long. Trimming removed 5 bases at V and 2 bases at J, with 13 bases between. The CDR3 loop reads CASSLASAGNQPQHF. The CDR3 nucleotides are TGTGCCAGCAGCCTTGCGTCCGCCGGCAATCAGCCCCAGCATTTT.

At least ten counts were recorded for this clonotype. V gene TRBV19 combines with J gene TRBJ1-1; D not resolved. The germline CDR1 and CDR2 sequences are LNHDA and SQIVND (reference sequence). This CDR3 spans 14 amino acids. With 3 bases removed from V and 1 base from J, the gap between germline ends came to 9 bases. CDR3 DNA sequence: TGTGCCAGTAGTATCTTCCATGGGAACACTGAAGCTTTCTTT. As protein: CASSIFHGNTEAFF.

The chain couples TRBV5-1 to TRBJ2-7; maybe TRBD2 (6 bases). The V gene's germline CDR1 is SGHRS and CDR2 YFSETQ. This CDR3 has 15 amino acids. Trimming left V 6 bases short and J 7 bases short, with 23 bases between. The CDR3, as DNA: TGCGCCAGCAAGCAAGGGAGGACCCCCTACGAGGAGCAGTACTTC. Amino acid sequence: CASKQGRTPYEEQYF.

The CDR3 loop is CASRAPGAREQYF. The CDR3 DNA sequence: TGTGCCAGCAGGGCCCCGGGGGCGCGGGAGCAGTACTTC. V usage is TRBV28 and J usage is TRBJ2-7, with D perhaps being TRBD1 or TRBD2 (6 bases each). Germline V CDR1 and CDR2: MDHEN, SYDVKM. Trimming pared 6 bases from V and 7 bases from J, leaving 16 bases between. The CDR3 has 13 residues.

This clonotype was picked up a small number of times. This chain links TRBV28 with TRBJ1-1; a weak D match, TRBD1 (5 bases). V lost 10 bases to trimming and J lost 4 bases, with 16 bases between them. The CDR3 is 13 residues long. Per the germline V gene, CDR1 is MDHEN and CDR2 is SYDVKM. CDR3 loop: CATNPRGSTEAFF. The CDR3 DNA sequence: TGTGCCACCAACCCCCGGGGCAGCACTGAAGCTTTCTTT.

This clonotype was detected ten times or more. The chain joins TRBV5-6 to TRBJ1-2; a possible D gene is TRBD1 (5 bases). Germline V gene sequence: CDR1 SGHDT, CDR2 YYEEEE. This CDR3 is built from 14 residues. V lost 0 bases and J 2 bases, leaving 8 bases between the germline ends. The CDR3 DNA reads TGTGCCAGCAGCTTGGAATGGGGGAACTATGGCTACACCTTC. It translates to CASSLEWGNYGYTF. The variable domain in full, completed from reference TRBV5-6 and TRBJ1-2, reads DAGVTQSPTHLIKTRGQQVTLRCSPKSGHDTVSWYQQALGQGPQFIFQYYEEEERQRGNFPDRFSGHQFPNYSSELNVNALLLGDSALYLCASSLEWGNYGYTFGSGTRLTVV.

This clonotype has at least ten counts. CDR3 protein: CASSLTGKNTEAFF. The CDR3 DNA is TGTGCCAGCAGTTTGACAGGGAAGAACACTGAAGCTTTCTTT. The chain employs TRBV12-3 or TRBV12-4 and TRBJ1-1; TRBD1 matches at 7 bases. This CDR3 has 14 residues. With 3 bases clipped from V and 1 base from J, the junction kept 2 bases outside the gene matches.

This clonotype turned up a few times. CDR3 loop: CASSASTSRQETQYF. The CDR3 bases are TGTGCCAGCAGCGCAAGTACTAGCCGGCAAGAGACCCAGTACTTC. The chain links TRBV3-1 to TRBJ2-5; a possible D gene is TRBD2 (6 bases). Germline V CDR1 and CDR2: LGHDT, YNNKEL (reference sequence). Trimming left V 5 bases short and J 2 bases short, with 15 bases between. This CDR3 is built from 15 residues.

This clonotype showed up many times. V gene TRBV28 combines with J gene TRBJ1-1; TRBD1 matches 8 bases. Per the germline V gene, CDR1 is MDHEN and CDR2 is SYDVKM. V dropped 6 bases and J dropped 4; count of bases not matched to a gene: 4. The CDR3 is made up of 13 amino acids. The CDR3 DNA reads as TGTGCCAGCAGCTCAGGGGGCGTCACTGAAGCTTTCTTT. Its translation is CASSSGGVTEAFF. The full variable domain, its missing parts supplied by reference TRBV28 and TRBJ1-1, is DVKVTQSSRYLVKRTGEKVFLECVQDMDHENMFWYRQDPGLGLRLIYFSYDVKMKEKGDIPEGYSVSREKKERFSLILESASTNQTSMYLCASSSGGVTEAFFGQGTRLTVV.

J is TRBJ2-5 and V is TRBV28; D may be TRBD1 (6 bases). This CDR3 is 15 amino acids long. The germline V gene has CDR1 MDHEN and CDR2 SYDVKM. Trimming left V 3 bases short and J 5 bases short, with 16 bases between. This chain's CDR3 is CASSFGTGRRETQYF. DNA of the CDR3: TGTGCCAGCAGTTTTGGTACAGGGCGGAGGGAGACCCAGTACTTC.

The chain couples TRBV20-1 to TRBJ1-3, with D unresolved. V shed 2 bases and J shed 0 bases, with 14 bases lying between them. The CDR3 covers 16 residues. CDR1 is DFQATT and CDR2 is SNEGSKA in the germline V gene (reference sequence). CDR3 in amino acids: CSARYMGSRSGNTIYF. The CDR3 coding sequence is TGCAGTGCTAGATATATGGGGTCTCGCTCTGGAAACACCATATATTTT.

This clonotype showed up many times. V is TRBV29-1 and J is TRBJ1-1, with D perhaps TRBD1 (6 bases). Germline CDR1 and CDR2: SQVTM and ANQGSEA. The CDR3 has 13 amino acids. Between the trimmed V and J ends, which lost 7 bases and 5 bases, there was a span of 17 bases. Here the CDR3 reads CSEKREGGTEAFF. The CDR3 DNA is TGCAGCGAGAAGCGTGAAGGGGGGACTGAAGCTTTCTTT.

This clonotype has ten or more counts. The V call is TRBV6-5, the J call TRBJ1-2, with 8 bases that match TRBD1. The V segment lost 0 bases and the J segment 4 bases; nucleotides outside the gene matches: 10. The CDR3 extends over 17 amino acids. Germline lookup yields CDR1 MNHEY and CDR2 SVGAGI. CDR3 DNA sequence: TGTGCCAGCAGTTACTCTATAGGACAGGGTGCGGTCTATGGCTACACCTTC. It is translated as CASSYSIGQGAVYGYTF.

The sample holds many counts of this clonotype. V is TRBV2 and J is TRBJ1-5, with 8 bases that match TRBD1. Germline loops: CDR1 SNHLY, CDR2 FYNNEI. The length of the CDR3 is 14 residues. The V segment lost 4 bases and the J segment 4 bases; nucleotides outside the gene matches: 3. The CDR3 loop reads CASSVDRGNQPQHF. DNA for the CDR3: TGTGCCAGCAGTGTTGACAGGGGTAATCAGCCCCAGCATTTT.

There are many counts of this clonotype. This chain connects TRBV12-3 or TRBV12-4 to TRBJ2-7; D remains unclear. V shed 5 bases and J shed 7 bases, with 15 bases lying between them. The CDR3 is 13 residues long. CDR3 loop: CASSPTGPIEQYF. The CDR3 nucleotides read TGTGCCAGCAGTCCCACCGGGCCTATAGAGCAGTACTTC.

This clonotype has at least ten counts. This sequence joins TRBV7-6 and TRBJ1-3; possible D gene TRBD1, 5 bases. V was cut by 6 bases and J by 8 bases, with 11 bases left in between. Germline V gene lookup returns CDR1 SGHVS and CDR2 FNYEAQ. The length of the CDR3 is 12 residues. The CDR3 DNA is TGTGCCAGCAGATCCGTAGGGGACACCATATATTTT. Its translation: CASRSVGDTIYF.

As regards this clonotype: A read error may produce the germline difference seen at one junction end. The chain carries TRBV6-5 and TRBJ1-1, with 7 bases identical to TRBD1. CDR1 MNHEY and CDR2 SVGAGI come from the germline V gene. The CDR3 covers 15 residues. The CDR3 reads CTSSTRVDRKVGAFF. The CDR3 DNA reads TGTACCAGCAGTACCCGAGTGGACAGGAAAGTTGGAGCTTTCTTT.

Ten or more counts support this clonotype. The chain combines TRBV11-2 with TRBJ1-5; D may be TRBD1 (5 bases). Trimming stripped 1 base from V and 0 bases from J, with 13 bases between. The CDR3 is made up of 17 amino acids. Germline assignment: CDR1 SGHAT and CDR2 FQNNGV. CDR3 amino acids: CASSLVGGVGSNQPQHF. Written as DNA, the CDR3 is TGTGCCAGCAGCTTAGTGGGGGGAGTCGGTAGCAATCAGCCCCAGCATTTT.

This clonotype was seen repeatedly, ten times or more. This rearrangement joins TRBV6-1 to TRBJ2-5, with 13 positions matching TRBD2. Trimming at V came to 2 bases and at J to 5 bases, leaving 5 bases not matched to a gene. Germline values: CDR1 MNHNS, CDR2 SASEGT. There are 16 residues in the CDR3. CDR3 amino acids: CASSERTSGSLETQYF. The CDR3 nucleotides are TGTGCCAGCAGTGAAAGGACTAGCGGGAGTCTGGAGACCCAGTACTTC.